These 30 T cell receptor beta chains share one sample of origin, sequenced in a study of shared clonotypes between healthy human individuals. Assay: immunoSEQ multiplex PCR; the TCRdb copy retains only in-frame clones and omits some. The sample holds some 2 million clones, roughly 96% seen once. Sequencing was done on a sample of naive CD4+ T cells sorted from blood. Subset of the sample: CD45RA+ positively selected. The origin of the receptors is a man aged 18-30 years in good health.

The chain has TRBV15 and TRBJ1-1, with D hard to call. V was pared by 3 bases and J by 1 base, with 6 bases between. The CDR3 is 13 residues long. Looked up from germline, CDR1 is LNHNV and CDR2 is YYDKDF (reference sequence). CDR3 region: CATSSHRNTEAFF. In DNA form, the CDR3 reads TGTGCCACCAGCAGTCACCGGAACACTGAAGCTTTCTTT.

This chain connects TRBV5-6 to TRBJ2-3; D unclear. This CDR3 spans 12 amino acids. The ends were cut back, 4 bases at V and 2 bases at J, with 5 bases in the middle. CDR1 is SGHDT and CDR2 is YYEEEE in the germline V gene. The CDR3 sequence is CASSLLTDTQYF. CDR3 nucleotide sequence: TGTGCCAGCAGCCTCCTCACAGATACGCAGTATTTT.

This CDR3 reads CASSPRDRGPYEQFF. CDR3 in DNA: TGTGCCAGCTCACCACGGGACAGGGGGCCCTATGAGCAGTTCTTC. The chain couples TRBV18 to TRBJ2-1, with 12 nucleotides matching TRBD1. Unmatched junction bases numbered 3, after V lost 1 base and J lost 8 bases. Germline CDR1 KGHSH, CDR2 LQKENI. This CDR3 is 15 amino acids long.

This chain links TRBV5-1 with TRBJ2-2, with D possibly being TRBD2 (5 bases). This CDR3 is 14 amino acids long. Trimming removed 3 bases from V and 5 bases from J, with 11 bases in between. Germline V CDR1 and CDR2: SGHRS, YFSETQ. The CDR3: CASSSGFQTGELFF. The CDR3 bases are TGCGCCAGCAGCTCGGGATTCCAAACCGGGGAGCTGTTTTTT.

The chain's CDR3 is CASAETGLVNEKLFF. The CDR3 DNA reads as TGTGCCAGCGCTGAAACGGGACTCGTAAATGAAAAACTGTTTTTT. The rearrangement joins TRBV2 to TRBJ1-4; possibly TRBD1 for D (5 bases). The germline V and J ends were trimmed by 8 bases and 5 bases, with 18 bases remaining between them. CDR1 is SNHLY, CDR2 FYNNEI, per germline. This CDR3 comprises 15 residues.

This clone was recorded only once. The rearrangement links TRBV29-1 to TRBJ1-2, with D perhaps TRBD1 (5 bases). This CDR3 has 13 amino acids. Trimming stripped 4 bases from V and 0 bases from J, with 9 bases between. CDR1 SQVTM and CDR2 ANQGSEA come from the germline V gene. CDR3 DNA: TGCAGCGTTGGGGGACTTGCTAACTATGGCTACACCTTC. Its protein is CSVGGLANYGYTF.

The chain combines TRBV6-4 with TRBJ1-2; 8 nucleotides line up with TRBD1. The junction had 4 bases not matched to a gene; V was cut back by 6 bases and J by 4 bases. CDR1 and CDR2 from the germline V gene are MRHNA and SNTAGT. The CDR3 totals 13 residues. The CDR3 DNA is TGTGCCAGCAGGGACACAGGGGGCTATGGCTACACCTTC. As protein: CASRDTGGYGYTF.

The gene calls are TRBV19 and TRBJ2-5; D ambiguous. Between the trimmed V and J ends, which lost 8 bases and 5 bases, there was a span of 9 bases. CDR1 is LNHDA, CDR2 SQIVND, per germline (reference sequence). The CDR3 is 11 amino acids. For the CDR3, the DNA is TGTGCCAGTCGGTCCGCGGAGACCCAGTACTTC. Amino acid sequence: CASRSAETQYF.

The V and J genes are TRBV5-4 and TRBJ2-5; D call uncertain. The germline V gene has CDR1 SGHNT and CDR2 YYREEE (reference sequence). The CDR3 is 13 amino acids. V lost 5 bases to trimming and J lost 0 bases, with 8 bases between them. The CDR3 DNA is TGTGCCAGCAGACGGGCCCACCAAGAGACCCAGTACTTC. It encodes CASRRAHQETQYF. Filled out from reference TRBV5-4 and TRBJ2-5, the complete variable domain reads ETGVTQSPTHLIKTRGQQVTLRCSSQSGHNTVSWYQQALGQGPQFIFQYYREEENGRGNFPPRFSGLQFPNYSSELNVNALELDDSALYLCASRRAHQETQYFGPGTRLLVL.

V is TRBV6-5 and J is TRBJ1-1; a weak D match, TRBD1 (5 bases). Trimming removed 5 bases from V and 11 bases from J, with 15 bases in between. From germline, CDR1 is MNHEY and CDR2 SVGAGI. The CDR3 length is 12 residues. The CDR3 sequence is CASSNRAGRAFF. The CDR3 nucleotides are TGTGCCAGCAGTAATCGGGCAGGGAGGGCTTTCTTT.

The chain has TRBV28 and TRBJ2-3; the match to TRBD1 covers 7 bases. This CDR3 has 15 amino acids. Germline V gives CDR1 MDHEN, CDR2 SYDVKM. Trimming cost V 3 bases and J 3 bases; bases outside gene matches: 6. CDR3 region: CASSFSDRRTDTQYF. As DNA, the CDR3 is TGTGCCAGCAGTTTCTCGGACAGGAGAACAGATACGCAGTATTTT.

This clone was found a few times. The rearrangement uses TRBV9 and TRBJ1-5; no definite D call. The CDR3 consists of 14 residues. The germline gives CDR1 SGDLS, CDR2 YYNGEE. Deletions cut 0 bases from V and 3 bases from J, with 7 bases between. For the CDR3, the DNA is TGTGCCAGCAGCGTAGGGGATATCAATCAGCCCCAGCATTTT. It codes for CASSVGDINQPQHF. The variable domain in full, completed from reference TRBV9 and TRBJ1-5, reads DSGVTQTPKHLITATGQRVTLRCSPRSGDLSVYWYQQSLDQGLQFLIQYYNGEERAKGNILERFSAQQFPDLHSELNLSSLELGDSALYFCASSVGDINQPQHFGDGTRLSIL.

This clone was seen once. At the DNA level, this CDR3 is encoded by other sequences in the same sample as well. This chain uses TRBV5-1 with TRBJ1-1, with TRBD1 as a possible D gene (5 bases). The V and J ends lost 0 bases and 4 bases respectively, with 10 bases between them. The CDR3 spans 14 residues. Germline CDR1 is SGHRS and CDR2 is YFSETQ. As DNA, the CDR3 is TGCGCCAGCAGCTTGGTAGGCGGGGGCACTGAAGCTTTCTTT. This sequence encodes CASSLVGGGTEAFF.

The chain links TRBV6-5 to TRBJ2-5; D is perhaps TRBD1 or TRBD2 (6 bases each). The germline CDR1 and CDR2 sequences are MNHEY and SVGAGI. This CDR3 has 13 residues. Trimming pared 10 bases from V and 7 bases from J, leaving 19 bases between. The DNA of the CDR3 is TGTGCCACCAGGAACAGGGTGGGGGGGACCCAGTACTTC. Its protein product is CATRNRVGGTQYF.

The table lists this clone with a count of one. CDR3 protein: CASSLERVPYNEQFF. The CDR3 DNA follows: TGCGCCAGCAGCTTGGAAAGGGTCCCTTACAATGAGCAGTTCTTC. The V and J genes are TRBV5-1 and TRBJ2-1; no firm D call. Germline CDR1 SGHRS, CDR2 YFSETQ. The length of the CDR3 is 15 residues. V was cut by 0 bases and J by 4 bases, with 11 bases left in between.

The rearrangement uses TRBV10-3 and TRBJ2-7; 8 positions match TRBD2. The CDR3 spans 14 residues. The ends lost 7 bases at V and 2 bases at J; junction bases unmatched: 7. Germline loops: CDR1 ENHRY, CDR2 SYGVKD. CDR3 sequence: CAITRGGTAYEQYF. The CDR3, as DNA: TGTGCCATCACCCGGGGGGGGACCGCCTACGAGCAGTACTTC.

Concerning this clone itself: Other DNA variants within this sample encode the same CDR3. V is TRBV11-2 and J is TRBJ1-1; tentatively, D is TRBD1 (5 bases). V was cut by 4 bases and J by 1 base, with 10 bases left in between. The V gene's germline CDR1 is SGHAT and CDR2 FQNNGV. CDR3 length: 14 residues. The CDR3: CASSSGTANTEAFF. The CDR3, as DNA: TGTGCCAGCAGCTCAGGGACCGCGAACACTGAAGCTTTCTTT.

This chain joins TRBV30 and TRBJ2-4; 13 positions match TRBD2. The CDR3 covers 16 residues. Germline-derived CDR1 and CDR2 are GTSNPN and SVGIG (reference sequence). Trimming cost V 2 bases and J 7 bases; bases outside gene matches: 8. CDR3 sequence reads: CAWSPPGTSGNNIQYF. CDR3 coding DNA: TGTGCCTGGAGTCCTCCCGGGACTAGCGGGAACAACATTCAGTACTTC.

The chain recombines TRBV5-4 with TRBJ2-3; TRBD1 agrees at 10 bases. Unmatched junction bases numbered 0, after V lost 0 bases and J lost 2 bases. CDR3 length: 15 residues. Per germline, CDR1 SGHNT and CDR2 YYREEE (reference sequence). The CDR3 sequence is CASSLGQGATDTQYF. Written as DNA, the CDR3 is TGTGCCAGCAGCTTGGGACAGGGGGCCACAGATACGCAGTATTTT. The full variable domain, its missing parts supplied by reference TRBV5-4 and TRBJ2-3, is ETGVTQSPTHLIKTRGQQVTLRCSSQSGHNTVSWYQQALGQGPQFIFQYYREEENGRGNFPPRFSGLQFPNYSSELNVNALELDDSALYLCASSLGQGATDTQYFGPGTRLTVL.

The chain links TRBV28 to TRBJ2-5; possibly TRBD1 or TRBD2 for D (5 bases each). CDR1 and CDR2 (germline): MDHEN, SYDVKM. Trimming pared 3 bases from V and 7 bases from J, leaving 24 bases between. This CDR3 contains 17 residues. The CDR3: CASSLYYTPGATGTQYF. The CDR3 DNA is TGTGCCAGCAGTTTGTATTATACGCCCGGGGCGACTGGGACCCAGTACTTC.

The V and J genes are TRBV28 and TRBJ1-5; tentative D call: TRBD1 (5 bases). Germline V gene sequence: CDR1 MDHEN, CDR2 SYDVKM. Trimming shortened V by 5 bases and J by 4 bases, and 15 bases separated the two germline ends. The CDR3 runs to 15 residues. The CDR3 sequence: CASSPGTVGNQPQHF. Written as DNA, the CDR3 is TGTGCCAGCAGTCCCGGGACGGTCGGAAATCAGCCCCAGCATTTT.

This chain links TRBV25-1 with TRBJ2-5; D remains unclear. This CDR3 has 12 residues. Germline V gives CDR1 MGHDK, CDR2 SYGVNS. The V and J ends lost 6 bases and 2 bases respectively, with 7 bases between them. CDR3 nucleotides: TGTGCCAGCAGGTCAGAACAAGAGACCCAGTACTTC. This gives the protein CASRSEQETQYF.

DNA of the CDR3: TGCGCCAGCAGCGTGACAGGGGGCGAATACGAGCAGTACTTC. Translating gives CASSVTGGEYEQYF. The V gene is TRBV5-1, the J gene TRBJ2-7; TRBD1 agrees at 10 bases. Trimming cost V 4 bases and J 4 bases; bases outside gene matches: 5. CDR3 length: 14 residues. Germline CDR1 is SGHRS and CDR2 is YFSETQ.

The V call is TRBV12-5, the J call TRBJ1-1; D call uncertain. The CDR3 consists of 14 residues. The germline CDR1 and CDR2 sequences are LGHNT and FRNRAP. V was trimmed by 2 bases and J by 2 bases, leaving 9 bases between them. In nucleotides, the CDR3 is TGTGCTAGTGGTTTGCTGGCGGGAAACACTGAAGCTTTCTTT. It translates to CASGLLAGNTEAFF.

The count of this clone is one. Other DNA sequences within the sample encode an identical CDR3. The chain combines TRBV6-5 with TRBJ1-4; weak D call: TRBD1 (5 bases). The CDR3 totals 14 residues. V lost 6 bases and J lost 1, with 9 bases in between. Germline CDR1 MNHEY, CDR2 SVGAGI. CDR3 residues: CASSLTVTNEKLFF. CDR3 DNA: TGTGCCAGCAGCCTGACAGTAACTAATGAAAAACTGTTTTTT.

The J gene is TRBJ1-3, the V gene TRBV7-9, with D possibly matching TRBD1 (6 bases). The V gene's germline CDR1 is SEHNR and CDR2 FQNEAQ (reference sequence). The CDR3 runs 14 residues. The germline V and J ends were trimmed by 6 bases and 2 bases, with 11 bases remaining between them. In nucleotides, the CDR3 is TGTGCCAGCAGATCCGACAGGACTGGAAACACCATATATTTT. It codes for CASRSDRTGNTIYF.

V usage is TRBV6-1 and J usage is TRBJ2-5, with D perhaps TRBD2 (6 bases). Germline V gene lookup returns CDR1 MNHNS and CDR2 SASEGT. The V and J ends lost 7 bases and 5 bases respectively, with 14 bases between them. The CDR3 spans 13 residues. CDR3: CASTLTSWETQYF. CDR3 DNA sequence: TGTGCCAGCACCCTGACTAGTTGGGAGACCCAGTACTTC.

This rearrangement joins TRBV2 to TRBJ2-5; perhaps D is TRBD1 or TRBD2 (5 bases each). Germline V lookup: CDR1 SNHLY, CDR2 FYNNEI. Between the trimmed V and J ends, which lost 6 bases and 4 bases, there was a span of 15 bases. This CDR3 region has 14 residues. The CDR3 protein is CASRAEGRRETQYF. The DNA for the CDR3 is TGTGCCAGCAGGGCCGAGGGACGGAGAGAGACCCAGTACTTC.

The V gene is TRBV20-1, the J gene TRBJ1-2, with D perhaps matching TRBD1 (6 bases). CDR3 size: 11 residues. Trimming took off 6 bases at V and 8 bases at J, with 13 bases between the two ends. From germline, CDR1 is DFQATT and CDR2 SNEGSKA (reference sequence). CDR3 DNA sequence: TGCAGTGCCGAAACAGGGCACGGCTACACCTTC. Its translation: CSAETGHGYTF.

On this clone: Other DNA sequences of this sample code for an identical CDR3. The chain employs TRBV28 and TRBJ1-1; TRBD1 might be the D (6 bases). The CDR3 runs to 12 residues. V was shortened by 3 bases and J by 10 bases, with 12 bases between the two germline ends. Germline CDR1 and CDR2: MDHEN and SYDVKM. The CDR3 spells CASSLNRVGAFF. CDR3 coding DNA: TGTGCCAGCAGTTTGAACAGGGTTGGAGCTTTCTTT. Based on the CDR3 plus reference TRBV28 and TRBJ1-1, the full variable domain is DVKVTQSSRYLVKRTGEKVFLECVQDMDHENMFWYRQDPGLGLRLIYFSYDVKMKEKGDIPEGYSVSREKKERFSLILESASTNQTSMYLCASSLNRVGAFFGQGTRLTVV.